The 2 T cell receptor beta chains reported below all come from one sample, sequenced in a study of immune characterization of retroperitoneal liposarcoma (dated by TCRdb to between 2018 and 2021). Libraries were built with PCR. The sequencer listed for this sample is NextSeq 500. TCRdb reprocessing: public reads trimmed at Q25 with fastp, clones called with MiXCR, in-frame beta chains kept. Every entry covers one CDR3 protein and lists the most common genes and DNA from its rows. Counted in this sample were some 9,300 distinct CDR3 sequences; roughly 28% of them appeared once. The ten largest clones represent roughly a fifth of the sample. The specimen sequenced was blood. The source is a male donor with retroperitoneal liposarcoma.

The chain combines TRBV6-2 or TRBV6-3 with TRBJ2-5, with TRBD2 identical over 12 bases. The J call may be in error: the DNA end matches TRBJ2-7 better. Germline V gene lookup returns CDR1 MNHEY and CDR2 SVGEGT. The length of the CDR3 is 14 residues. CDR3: CASSKTSGGIEQYF. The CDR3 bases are TGTGCCAGCAGTAAGACTAGCGGGGGAATCGAGCAGTACTTC.

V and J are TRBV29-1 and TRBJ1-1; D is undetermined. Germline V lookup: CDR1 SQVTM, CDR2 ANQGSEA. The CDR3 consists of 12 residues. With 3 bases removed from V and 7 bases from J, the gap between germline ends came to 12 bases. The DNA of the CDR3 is TGCAGCGTTGACAGGCAGACCAGTGAAGCTTTCTTT. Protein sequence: CSVDRQTSEAFF.